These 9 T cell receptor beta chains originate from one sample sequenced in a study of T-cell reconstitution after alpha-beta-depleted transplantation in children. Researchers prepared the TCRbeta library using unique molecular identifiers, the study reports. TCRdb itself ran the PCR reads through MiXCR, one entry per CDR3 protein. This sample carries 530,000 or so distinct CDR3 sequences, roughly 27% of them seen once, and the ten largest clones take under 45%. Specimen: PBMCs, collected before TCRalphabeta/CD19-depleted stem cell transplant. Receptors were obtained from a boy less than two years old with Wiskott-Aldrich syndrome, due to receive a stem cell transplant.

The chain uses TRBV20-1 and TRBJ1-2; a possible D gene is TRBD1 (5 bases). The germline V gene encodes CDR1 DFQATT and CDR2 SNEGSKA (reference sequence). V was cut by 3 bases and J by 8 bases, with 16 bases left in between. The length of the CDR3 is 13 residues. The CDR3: CSASGTGDLGYTF. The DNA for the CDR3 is TGCAGTGCTAGCGGCACGGGGGATTTGGGCTACACCTTC.

As DNA, the CDR3 is TGCGCCAGCAGCTTGGCCGACAGGGAGACGCAGTATTTT. Protein sequence: CASSLADRETQYF. V usage is TRBV5-1 and J usage is TRBJ2-3; 7 bases match TRBD1. This CDR3 comprises 13 residues. CDR1 SGHRS and CDR2 YFSETQ come from the germline V gene. J lost 9 bases, V lost 0 bases, and 4 bases had no gene match.

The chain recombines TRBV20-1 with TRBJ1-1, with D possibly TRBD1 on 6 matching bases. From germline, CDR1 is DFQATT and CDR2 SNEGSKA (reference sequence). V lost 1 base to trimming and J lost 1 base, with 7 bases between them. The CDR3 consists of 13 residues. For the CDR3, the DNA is TGCAGTGCTAGAGTACAGGGGAACACTGAAGCTTTCTTT. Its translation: CSARVQGNTEAFF.

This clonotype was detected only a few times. The CDR3 is CASSFSGGVYNSPLHF. The CDR3 DNA is TGTGCCAGCAGCTTTTCCGGAGGAGTTTATAATTCACCCCTCCACTTT. This sequence joins TRBV7-9 and TRBJ1-6; D gene ambiguous. The CDR3 runs to 16 residues. With 3 bases removed from V and 4 bases from J, the gap between germline ends came to 13 bases. Germline V lookup: CDR1 SEHNR, CDR2 FQNEAQ (reference sequence).

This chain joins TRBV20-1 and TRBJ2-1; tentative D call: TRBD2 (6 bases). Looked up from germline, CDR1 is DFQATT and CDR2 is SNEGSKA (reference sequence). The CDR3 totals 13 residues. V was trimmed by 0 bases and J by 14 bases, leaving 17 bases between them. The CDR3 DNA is TGCAGTGCTAGAGATGGACGACTAGGAAGCGAGTTCTTC. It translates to CSARDGRLGSEFF.

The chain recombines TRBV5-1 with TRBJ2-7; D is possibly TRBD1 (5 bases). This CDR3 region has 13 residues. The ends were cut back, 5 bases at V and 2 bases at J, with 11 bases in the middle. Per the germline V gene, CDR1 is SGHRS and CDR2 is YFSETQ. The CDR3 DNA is TGCGCCAGCAGTGTGGACACAACCTACGAGCAGTACTTC. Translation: CASSVDTTYEQYF.

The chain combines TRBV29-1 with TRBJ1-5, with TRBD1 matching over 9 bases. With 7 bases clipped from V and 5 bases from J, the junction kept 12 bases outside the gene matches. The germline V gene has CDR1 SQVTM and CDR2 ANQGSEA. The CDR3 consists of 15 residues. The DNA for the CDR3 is TGCAGCGACCTGGGACAGGGTCATCGGGATCAGCCCCAGCATTTT. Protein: CSDLGQGHRDQPQHF.

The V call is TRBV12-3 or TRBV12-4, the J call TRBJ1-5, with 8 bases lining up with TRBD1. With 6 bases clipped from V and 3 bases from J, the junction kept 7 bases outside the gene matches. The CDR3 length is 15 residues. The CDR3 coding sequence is TGTGCCAGCAGCCGGACAGGGTTTCTCAATCAGCCCCAGCATTTT. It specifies CASSRTGFLNQPQHF.

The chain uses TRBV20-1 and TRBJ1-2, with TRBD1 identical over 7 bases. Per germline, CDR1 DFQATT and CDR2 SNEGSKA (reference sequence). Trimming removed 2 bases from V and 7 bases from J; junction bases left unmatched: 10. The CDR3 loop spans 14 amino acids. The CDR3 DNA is TGCAGTGCTAGATTGACAGGGATGTTAGGTGGCTACACCTTC. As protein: CSARLTGMLGGYTF.